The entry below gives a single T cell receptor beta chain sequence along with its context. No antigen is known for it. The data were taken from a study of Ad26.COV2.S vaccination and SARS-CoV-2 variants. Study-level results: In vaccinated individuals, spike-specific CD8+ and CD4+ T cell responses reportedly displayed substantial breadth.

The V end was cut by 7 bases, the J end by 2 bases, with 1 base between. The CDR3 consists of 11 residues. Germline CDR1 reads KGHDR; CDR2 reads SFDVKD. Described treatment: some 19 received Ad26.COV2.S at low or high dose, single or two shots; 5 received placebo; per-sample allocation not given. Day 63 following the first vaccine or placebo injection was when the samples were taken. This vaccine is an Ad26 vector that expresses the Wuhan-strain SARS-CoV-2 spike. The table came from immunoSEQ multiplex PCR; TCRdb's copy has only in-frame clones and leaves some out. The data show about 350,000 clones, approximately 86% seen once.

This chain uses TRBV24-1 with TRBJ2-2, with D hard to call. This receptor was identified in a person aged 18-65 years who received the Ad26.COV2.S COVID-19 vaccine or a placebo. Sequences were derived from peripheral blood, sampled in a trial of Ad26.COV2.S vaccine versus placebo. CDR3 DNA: TGTGCCACCAGAAACACCGGGGAGCTGTTTTTT. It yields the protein CATRNTGELFF.